This T cell receptor (beta chain) was observed in a study of regulatory T cells in long-lasting Graves disease (dated by TCRdb to the early 2020s). General notes on the study: In the newly diagnosed Graves' disease group, patients had been taking antithyroid drugs for less than 3 months. The study took place in China and was registered as a clinical trial. This study used TCR sequencing and RNA sequencing of peripheral blood to compare persistent Graves' disease patients against newly diagnosed Graves' disease patients. A total of around 35 samples underwent TCR sequencing: about 13 from persistent and around 20 from newly diagnosed Graves' disease patients.

The research as a whole found: Only peripheral blood was studied, because thyroid tissue, the primary lesion, was inaccessible. The authors acknowledged the small sample size as a limitation that may reduce accuracy. A larger number of public clonotypes was shared among persistent patients (approximately 3,000) than among newly diagnosed patients (more than 850). TRBV28, TRBJ1-2 and TRBJ2-5 were preferentially used in persistent disease, while TRBV20-1 and TRBJ2-1 were favored in newly diagnosed disease. Lower TCR Shannon entropy and fewer highly expanded clones were observed in persistent Graves' disease patients than in newly diagnosed patients, which suggested clonal expansion. Sequencing and analysis were restricted to the TCR beta chain.

The library was made by multiplex PCR. Sequencer: Illumina HiSeq 4000. To build TCR beta libraries, CDR3 regions were amplified by Arm-PCR using iRepertoire HTBI primers. Before sequencing, the PCR products underwent gel purification. The source study handled its data this way. Across samples, fewer than 70 TRBV and 12 to 15 TRBJ segments were identified and used for gene usage analysis of CDR3 amino acid clonotypes. Filtered high-quality paired reads were merged into contigs using COPE and FqMerger. BLAST was used to align contigs to the IMGT TRBV, TRBD and TRBJ reference genes, and CDR3 was defined following IMGT. Any clonotype with a frequency above 0.1% was classified as a highly expanded clone. Repertoire diversity was measured by Shannon entropy, and V-J evenness by the Gini coefficient. A clonotype found in more than one individual was treated as public. TCRdb reran the public reads through fastp at Q25 and MiXCR, keeping productive beta chains. Identical CDR3 protein sequences are pooled into one entry, listed with their most common genes and DNA. The V and J calls and clone size are TCRdb's, not the authors'. A total of some 250,000 distinct CDR3 sequences appear in this sample, approximately 20% of them only once. Jointly, the top ten make up approximately 20% of the sample.

Ten or more counts support this clonotype. Its antigen is still unknown. No per-base quality is available; no much larger clone lies one base away. Reading from cysteine to phenylalanine, the CDR3 counts 14 amino acids. Kept here is only the CDR3 DNA, which spans 42 bases and is read in frame from base 1. V is clipped by 7 bases and J by 5 bases, and the sequence between their germline boundaries is 18 bases long. This specimen's time point label, per the study, means: newly diagnosed GD, antithyroid drugs for less than 3 months. For both TCR sequencing and RNA sequencing, RNA was extracted from PBMCs using TRIzol. Graves' disease was diagnosed according to American Thyroid Association guidelines. The patients came from an endocrinology department in Xi'an, China. Each patient gave approximately 10 milliliters of peripheral blood, collected in an EDTA anticoagulant tube. Ficoll Paque Plus density gradient separation was used to isolate PBMCs, and no further T cell sorting was performed. An Agilent 2100 Bioanalyzer and agarose gel were used to check RNA quality, while a NanoDrop 2000 measured RNA concentration.

The receptor comes from a female donor with Graves disease. The receptor chain draws on TRBV12-3 or TRBV12-4 and TRBJ2-7; the D segment could be TRBD1, given 6 matching bases. The input for sequencing was peripheral blood mononuclear cells (PBMCs), taken at new diagnosis, from a patient treated with antithyroid drugs. The CDR3 amino acid sequence is: CASTPTGPMNEQYF. The DNA is as follows: TGTGCCAGCACCCCGACAGGACCTATGAACGAGCAGTACTTC.